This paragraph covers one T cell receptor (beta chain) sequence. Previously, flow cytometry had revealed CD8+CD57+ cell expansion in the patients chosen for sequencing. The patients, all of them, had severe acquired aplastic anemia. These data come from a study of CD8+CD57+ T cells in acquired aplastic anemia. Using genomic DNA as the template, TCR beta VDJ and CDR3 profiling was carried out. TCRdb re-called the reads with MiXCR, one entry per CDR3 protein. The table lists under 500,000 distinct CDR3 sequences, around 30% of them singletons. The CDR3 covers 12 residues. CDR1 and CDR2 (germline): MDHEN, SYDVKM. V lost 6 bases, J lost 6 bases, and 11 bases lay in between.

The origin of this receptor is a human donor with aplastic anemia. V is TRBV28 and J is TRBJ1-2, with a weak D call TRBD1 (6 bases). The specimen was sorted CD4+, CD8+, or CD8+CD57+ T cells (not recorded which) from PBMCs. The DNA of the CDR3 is TGTGCCAGCAGGGCAGGGGAGGATGGCTACACCTTC. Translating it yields CASRAGEDGYTF.